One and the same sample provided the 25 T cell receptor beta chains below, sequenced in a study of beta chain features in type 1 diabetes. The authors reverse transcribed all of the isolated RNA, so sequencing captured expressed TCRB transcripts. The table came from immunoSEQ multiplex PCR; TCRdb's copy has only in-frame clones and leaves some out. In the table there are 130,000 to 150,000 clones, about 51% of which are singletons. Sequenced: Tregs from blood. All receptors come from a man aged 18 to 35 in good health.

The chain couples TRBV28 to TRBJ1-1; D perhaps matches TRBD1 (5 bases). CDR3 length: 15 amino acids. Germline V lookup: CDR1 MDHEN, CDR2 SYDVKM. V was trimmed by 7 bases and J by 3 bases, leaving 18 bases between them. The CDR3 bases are TGTGCCAGCACCAGGCGGAGGGGAGGGGACACTGAAGCTTTCTTT. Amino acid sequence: CASTRRRGGDTEAFF.

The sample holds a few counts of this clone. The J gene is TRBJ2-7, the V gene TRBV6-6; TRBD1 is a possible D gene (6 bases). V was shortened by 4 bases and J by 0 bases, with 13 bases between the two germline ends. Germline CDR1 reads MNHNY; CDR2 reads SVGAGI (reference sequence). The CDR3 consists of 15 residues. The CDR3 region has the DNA TGTGCCAGCAGTTCCCGTGACAGGCACTCCTACGAGCAGTACTTC. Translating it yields CASSSRDRHSYEQYF.

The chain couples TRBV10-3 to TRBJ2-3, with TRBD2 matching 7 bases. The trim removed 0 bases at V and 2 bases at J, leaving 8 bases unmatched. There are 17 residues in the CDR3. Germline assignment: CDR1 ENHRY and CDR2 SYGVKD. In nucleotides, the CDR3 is TGTGCCATCAGTGAGTCAGGTGGGGCGGGGGACACAGATACGCAGTATTTT. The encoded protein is CAISESGGAGDTDTQYF.

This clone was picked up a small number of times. CDR3 DNA: TGTGCCAGCAGCTTAGACGGACATTTCTCGGATACGCAGTATTTT. It encodes CASSLDGHFSDTQYF. This chain joins TRBV7-8 and TRBJ2-3; tentatively, D is TRBD1 (5 bases). The CDR3 totals 15 residues. Germline CDR1 SGHVS, CDR2 FQNEAQ. V was shortened by 1 base and J by 6 bases, with 14 bases between the two germline ends.

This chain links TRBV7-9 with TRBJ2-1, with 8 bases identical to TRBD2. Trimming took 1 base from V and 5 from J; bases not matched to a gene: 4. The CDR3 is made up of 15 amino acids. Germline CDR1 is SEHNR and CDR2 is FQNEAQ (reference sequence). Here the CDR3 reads CASSLEVAGNNEQFF. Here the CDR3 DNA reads TGTGCCAGCAGCTTAGAAGTAGCGGGAAACAATGAGCAGTTCTTC.

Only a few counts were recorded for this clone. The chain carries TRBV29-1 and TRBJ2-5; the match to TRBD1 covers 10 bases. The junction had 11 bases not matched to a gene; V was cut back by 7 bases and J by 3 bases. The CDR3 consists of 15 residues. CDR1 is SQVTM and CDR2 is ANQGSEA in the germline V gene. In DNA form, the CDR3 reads TGCAGCGGGACAGATACCGGGACAGGGGAAGAGACCCAGTACTTC. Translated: CSGTDTGTGEETQYF.

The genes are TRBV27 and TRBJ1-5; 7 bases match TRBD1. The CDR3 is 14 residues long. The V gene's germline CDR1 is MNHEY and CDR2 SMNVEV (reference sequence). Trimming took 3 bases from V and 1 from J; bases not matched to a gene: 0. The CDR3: CASSLDRSNQPQHF. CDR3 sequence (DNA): TGTGCCAGCAGTTTGGACAGGAGCAATCAGCCCCAGCATTTT.

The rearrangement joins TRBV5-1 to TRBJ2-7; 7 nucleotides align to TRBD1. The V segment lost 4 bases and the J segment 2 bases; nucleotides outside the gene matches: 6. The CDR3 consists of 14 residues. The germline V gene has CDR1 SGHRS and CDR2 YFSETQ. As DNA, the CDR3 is TGCGCCAGCAGCCCCCCGACAGGGACCTACGAGCAGTACTTC. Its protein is CASSPPTGTYEQYF.

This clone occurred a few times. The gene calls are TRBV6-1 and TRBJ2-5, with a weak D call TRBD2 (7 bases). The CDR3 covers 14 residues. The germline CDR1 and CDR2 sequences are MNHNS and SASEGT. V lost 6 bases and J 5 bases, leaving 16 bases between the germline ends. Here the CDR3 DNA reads TGTGCCAGCAGCCAGGGGAGGGGCACGGAGACCCAGTACTTC. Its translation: CASSQGRGTETQYF.

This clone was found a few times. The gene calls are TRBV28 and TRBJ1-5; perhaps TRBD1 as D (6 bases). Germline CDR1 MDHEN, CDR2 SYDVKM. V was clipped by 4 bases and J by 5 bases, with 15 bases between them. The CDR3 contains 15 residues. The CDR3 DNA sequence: TGTGCCAGCAGTTCCCATATTAACAGGGATCAGCCCCAGCATTTT. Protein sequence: CASSSHINRDQPQHF.

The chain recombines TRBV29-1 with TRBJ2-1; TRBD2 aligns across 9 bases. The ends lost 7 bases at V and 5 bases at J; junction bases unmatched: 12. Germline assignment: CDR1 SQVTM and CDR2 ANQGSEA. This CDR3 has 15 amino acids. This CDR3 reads CSALSSLAGNNEQFF. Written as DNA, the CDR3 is TGCAGCGCCTTGTCGTCTCTAGCGGGAAACAATGAGCAGTTCTTC.

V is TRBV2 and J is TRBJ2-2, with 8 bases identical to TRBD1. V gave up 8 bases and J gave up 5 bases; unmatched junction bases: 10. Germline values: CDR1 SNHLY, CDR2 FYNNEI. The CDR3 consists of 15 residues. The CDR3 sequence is CASLKDRVGTGELFF. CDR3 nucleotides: TGTGCCAGCTTGAAGGACAGGGTAGGGACCGGGGAGCTGTTTTTT.

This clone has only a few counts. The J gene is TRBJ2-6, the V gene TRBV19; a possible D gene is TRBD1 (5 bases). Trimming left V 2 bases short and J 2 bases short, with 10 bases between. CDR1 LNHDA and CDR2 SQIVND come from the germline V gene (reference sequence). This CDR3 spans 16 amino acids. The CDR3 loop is CASSIQGNPGANVLTF. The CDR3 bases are TGTGCCAGTAGTATACAGGGAAATCCTGGGGCCAACGTCCTGACTTTC.

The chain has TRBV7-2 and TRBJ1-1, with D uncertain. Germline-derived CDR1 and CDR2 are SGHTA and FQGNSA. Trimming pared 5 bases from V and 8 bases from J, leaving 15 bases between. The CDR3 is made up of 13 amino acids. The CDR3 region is CASSPLLSGEAFF. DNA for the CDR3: TGTGCCAGCAGCCCACTTTTATCGGGAGAAGCTTTCTTT. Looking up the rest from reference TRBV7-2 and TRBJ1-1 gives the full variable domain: GAGVSQSPSNKVTEKGKDVELRCDPISGHTALYWYRQSLGQGLEFLIYFQGNSAPDKSGLPSDRFSAERTGGSVSTLTIQRTQQEDSAVYLCASSPLLSGEAFFGQGTRLTVV.

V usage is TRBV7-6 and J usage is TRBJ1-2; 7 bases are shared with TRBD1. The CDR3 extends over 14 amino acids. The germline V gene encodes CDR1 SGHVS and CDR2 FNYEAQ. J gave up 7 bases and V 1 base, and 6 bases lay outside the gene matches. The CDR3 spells CASSLVQGETGYTF. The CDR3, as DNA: TGTGCCAGCAGCTTAGTGCAGGGGGAGACTGGCTACACCTTC.

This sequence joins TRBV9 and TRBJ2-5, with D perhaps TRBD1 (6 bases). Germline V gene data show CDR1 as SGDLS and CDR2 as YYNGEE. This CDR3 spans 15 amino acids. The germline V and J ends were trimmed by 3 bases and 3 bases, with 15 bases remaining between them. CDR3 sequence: CASSGRTAGKETQYF. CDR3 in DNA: TGTGCCAGCAGCGGTCGGACAGCTGGAAAAGAGACCCAGTACTTC.

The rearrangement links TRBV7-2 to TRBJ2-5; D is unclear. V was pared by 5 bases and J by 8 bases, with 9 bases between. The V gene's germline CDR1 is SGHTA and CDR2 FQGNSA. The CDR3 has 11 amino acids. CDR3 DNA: TGTGCCAGCAGCCCCGGTCGAACCCAGTACTTC. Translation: CASSPGRTQYF.

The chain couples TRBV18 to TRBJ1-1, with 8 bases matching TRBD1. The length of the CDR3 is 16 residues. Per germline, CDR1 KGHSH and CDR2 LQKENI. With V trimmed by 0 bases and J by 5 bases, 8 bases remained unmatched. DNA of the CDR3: TGTGCCAGCTCACCACCGATCAGGACAGGGCGGACTGAAGCTTTCTTT. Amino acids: CASSPPIRTGRTEAFF.

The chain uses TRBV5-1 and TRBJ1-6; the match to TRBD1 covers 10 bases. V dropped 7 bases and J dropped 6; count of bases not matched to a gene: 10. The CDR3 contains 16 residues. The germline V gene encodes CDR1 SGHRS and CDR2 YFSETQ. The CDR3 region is CASSDRGHRRNSPLHF. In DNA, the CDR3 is TGCGCCAGCTCAGACAGGGGGCATCGACGTAATTCACCCCTCCACTTT. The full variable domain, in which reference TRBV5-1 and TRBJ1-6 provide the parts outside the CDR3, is KAGVTQTPRYLIKTRGQQVTLSCSPISGHRSVSWYQQTPGQGLQFLFEYFSETQRNKGNFPGRFSGRQFSNSRSEMNVSTLELGDSALYLCASSDRGHRRNSPLHFGNGTRLTVT.

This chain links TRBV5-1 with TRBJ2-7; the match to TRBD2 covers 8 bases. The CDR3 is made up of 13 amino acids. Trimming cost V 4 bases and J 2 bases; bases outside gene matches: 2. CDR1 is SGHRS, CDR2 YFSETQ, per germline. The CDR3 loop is CASSPGGTYEQYF. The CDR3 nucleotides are TGCGCCAGCAGCCCGGGGGGGACCTACGAGCAGTACTTC. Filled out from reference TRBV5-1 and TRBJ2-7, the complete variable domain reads KAGVTQTPRYLIKTRGQQVTLSCSPISGHRSVSWYQQTPGQGLQFLFEYFSETQRNKGNFPGRFSGRQFSNSRSEMNVSTLELGDSALYLCASSPGGTYEQYFGPGTRLTVT.

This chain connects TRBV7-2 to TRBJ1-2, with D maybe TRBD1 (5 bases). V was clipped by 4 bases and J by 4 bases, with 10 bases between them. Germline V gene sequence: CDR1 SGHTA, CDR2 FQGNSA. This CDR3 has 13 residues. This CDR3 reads CASSYQGGYGYTF. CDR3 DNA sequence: TGTGCCAGCAGCTACCAGGGCGGCTATGGCTACACCTTC.

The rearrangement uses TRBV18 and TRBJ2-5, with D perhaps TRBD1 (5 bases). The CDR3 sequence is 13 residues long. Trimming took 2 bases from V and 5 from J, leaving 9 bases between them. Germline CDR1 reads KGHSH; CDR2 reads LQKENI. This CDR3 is CASSPVRDETQYF. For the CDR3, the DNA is TGTGCCAGCTCACCAGTCAGGGATGAGACCCAGTACTTC.

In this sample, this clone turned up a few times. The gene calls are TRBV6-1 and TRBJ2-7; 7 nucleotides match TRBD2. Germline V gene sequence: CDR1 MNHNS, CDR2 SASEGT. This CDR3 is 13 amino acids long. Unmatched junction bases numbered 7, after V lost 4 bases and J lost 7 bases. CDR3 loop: CASSAGGREEQYF. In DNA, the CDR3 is TGTGCCAGCAGTGCGGGGGGACGCGAGGAGCAGTACTTC.

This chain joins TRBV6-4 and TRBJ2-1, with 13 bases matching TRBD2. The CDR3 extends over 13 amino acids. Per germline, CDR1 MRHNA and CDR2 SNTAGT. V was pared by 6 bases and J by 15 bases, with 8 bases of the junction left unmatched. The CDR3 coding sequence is TGTGCCAGCAGCACACTAGCGGGAGGGCCAAGGTTCTTC. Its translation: CASSTLAGGPRFF.

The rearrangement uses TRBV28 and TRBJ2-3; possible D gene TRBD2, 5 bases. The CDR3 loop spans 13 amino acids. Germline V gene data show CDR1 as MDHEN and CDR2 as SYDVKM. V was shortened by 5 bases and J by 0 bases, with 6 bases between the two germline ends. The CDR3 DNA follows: TGTGCCAGCAGTCGACTAAGCACAGATACGCAGTATTTT. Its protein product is CASSRLSTDTQYF.